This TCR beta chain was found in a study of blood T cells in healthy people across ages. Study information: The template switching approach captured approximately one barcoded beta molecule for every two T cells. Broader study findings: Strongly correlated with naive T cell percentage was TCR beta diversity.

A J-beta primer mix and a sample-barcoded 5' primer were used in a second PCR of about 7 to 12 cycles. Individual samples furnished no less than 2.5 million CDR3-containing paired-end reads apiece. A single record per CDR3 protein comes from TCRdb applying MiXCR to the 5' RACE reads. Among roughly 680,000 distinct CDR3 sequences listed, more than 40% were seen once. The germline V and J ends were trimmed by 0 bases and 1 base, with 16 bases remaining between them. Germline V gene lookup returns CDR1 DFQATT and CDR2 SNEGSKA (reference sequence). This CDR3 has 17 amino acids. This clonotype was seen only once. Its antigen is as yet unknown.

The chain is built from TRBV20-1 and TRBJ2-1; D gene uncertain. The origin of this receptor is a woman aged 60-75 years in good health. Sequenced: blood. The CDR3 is CSARDSGSLWSYNEQFF. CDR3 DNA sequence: TGCAGTGCTAGAGATTCTGGCAGCTTGTGGTCCTACAATGAGCAGTTCTTC.